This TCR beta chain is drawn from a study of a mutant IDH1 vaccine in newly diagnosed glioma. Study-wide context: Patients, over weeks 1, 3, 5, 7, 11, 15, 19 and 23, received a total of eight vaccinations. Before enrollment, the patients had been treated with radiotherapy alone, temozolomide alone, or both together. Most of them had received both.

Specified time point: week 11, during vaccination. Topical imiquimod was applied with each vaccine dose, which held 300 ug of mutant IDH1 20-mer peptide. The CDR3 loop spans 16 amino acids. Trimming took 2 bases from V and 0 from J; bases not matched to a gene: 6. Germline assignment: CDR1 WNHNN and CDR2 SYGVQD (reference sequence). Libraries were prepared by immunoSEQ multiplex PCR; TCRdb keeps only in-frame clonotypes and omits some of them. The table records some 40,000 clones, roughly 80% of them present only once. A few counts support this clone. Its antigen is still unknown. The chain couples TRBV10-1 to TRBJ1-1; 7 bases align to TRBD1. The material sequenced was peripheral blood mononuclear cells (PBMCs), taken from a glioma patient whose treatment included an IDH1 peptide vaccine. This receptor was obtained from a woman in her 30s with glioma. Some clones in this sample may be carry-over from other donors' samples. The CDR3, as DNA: TGCGCCAGCAGTGAGGCCCGAGGGGGCATGAACACTGAAGCTTTCTTT. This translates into CASSEARGGMNTEAFF.